This TCR beta chain was sequenced in a study of T cell clonotyping in hematopoietic cell transplantation. Study context: Cytoreduction preceded collection of pretransplant recipient samples.

Only in-frame clones appear in the TCRdb table, and some are missing; sequencing was by immunoSEQ multiplex PCR. The data show tens of thousands of clones, 90% to 96% seen once. This CDR3 comprises 16 residues. Germline-derived CDR1 and CDR2 are SGHRS and YFSETQ. The V gene lost 0 bases and the J gene lost 3 bases, with 15 bases spanning the gap. The time point denotes: recipient sample about 28 days before transplant, after cytoreduction. Sequences were derived from peripheral blood mononuclear cells, sampled before stem cell transplant. The gene calls are TRBV5-1 and TRBJ2-5, with D possibly matching TRBD2 (5 bases). The source is a woman aged 45 to 65 with acute myeloid leukemia. Some clones in this sample may be carry-over from other donors' samples. Here the CDR3 DNA reads TGCGCCAGCAGCTTGGCCCTAGCCAGGTACGAAGAGACCCAGTACTTC. This gives the protein CASSLALARYEETQYF.